The 14 T cell receptor beta chains in this list originate from one sample, sequenced in a study of shared clonotypes between healthy human individuals. Sequencing was performed with immunoSEQ multiplex PCR; in TCRdb, only in-frame clones are kept and a portion is missing. The repertoire holds more than 400,000 clones, with about 84% as singletons. The sequencing sample was made of PBMCs. The receptors shown here come from a middle-aged woman in good health. Some clones in this sample may be carry-over from other donors' samples.

This clone came up once. The rearrangement links TRBV5-1 to TRBJ2-7; 8 bases map to TRBD1. There are 15 residues in the CDR3. Unmatched junction bases numbered 8, after V lost 3 bases and J lost 3 bases. CDR1 SGHRS and CDR2 YFSETQ come from the germline V gene. CDR3: CASSSQGASIYEQYF. CDR3 DNA sequence: TGCGCCAGCAGCTCTCAGGGGGCTTCTATCTACGAGCAGTACTTC.

This sequence joins TRBV5-6 and TRBJ2-1; 8 positions match TRBD2. The CDR3 runs 14 residues. Germline V gives CDR1 SGHDT, CDR2 YYEEEE. V gave up 4 bases and J gave up 4 bases; unmatched junction bases: 4. This chain's CDR3 is CASSKAGGYNEQFF. CDR3 bases: TGTGCCAGCAGCAAGGCGGGGGGTTACAATGAGCAGTTCTTC.

The genes are TRBV28 and TRBJ1-4; TRBD1 matches 7 bases. With 7 bases clipped from V and 0 bases from J, the junction kept 8 bases outside the gene matches. Germline-derived CDR1 and CDR2 are MDHEN and SYDVKM. The CDR3 loop spans 16 amino acids. CDR3 sequence: CASTPAGGTTNEKLFF. CDR3 in DNA: TGTGCCAGCACACCGGCAGGGGGGACAACTAATGAAAAACTGTTTTTT.

The chain links TRBV2 to TRBJ2-7; TRBD2 matches at 9 bases. The CDR3 extends over 14 amino acids. Germline V lookup: CDR1 SNHLY, CDR2 FYNNEI. J gave up 4 bases and V 11 bases, and 12 bases lay outside the gene matches. CDR3 coding DNA: TGTGCCGGCAAGGATGCGGGAGGGCCTTACGAGCAGTACTTC. Its protein product is CAGKDAGGPYEQYF.

Note on this clone: A far bigger clonotype differs at one base, so this is likely a read error. J is TRBJ1-5 and V is TRBV6-1, with D unclear. Trimming took 11 bases from V and 4 from J, leaving 21 bases between them. The CDR3 has 15 amino acids. Germline CDR1 is MNHNS and CDR2 is SASEGT. DNA of the CDR3: TGTGCCGGCACTGCCCTCCTGGGTTCGAATCAGCCCCAGCATTTT. Encoded protein: CAGTALLGSNQPQHF.

This rearrangement joins TRBV21-1 to TRBJ2-7; TRBD2, the table's D call, was not compared with the DNA. TRBV21-1 is noted as a pseudogene. CDR3 length equals 16 residues. The CDR3 loop reads CASSTYGTSGIYEQYF. CDR3 sequence (DNA): TGTGCCAGCAGCACTTACGGGACTAGCGGGATCTACGAGCAGTACTTC.

The chain carries TRBV30 and TRBJ1-3; weak D call: TRBD1 (5 bases). Germline CDR1 is GTSNPN and CDR2 is SVGIG (reference sequence). The CDR3 contains 14 residues. Trimming removed 2 bases from V and 0 bases from J, with 8 bases in between. This CDR3 reads CAWSRGLSGNTIYF. For the CDR3, the DNA is TGTGCCTGGAGTAGGGGACTCTCTGGAAACACCATATATTTT.

This chain connects TRBV6-1 to TRBJ1-2; tentative D call: TRBD1 (5 bases). Trimming pared 7 bases from V and 0 bases from J, leaving 9 bases between. The length of the CDR3 is 13 residues. Germline V lookup: CDR1 MNHNS, CDR2 SASEGT. Here the CDR3 DNA reads TGTGCCAGCAATAGACAGTCTAACTATGGCTACACCTTC. Its translation is CASNRQSNYGYTF.

With regard to this clone: A far larger clone is off by one base, so a read error is likely. The rearrangement links TRBV6-1 to TRBJ1-2; no firm D call. The ends were cut back, 4 bases at V and 7 bases at J, with 10 bases in the middle. Germline values: CDR1 MNHNS, CDR2 SASEGT. The CDR3 spans 12 residues. In DNA, the CDR3 is TGTGCCAGCAGTGCCATGATGGGTGGCTACACCTTC. This translates into CASSAMMGGYTF.

With respect to this clone: In the same sample, other DNA sequences code for this CDR3. The chain combines TRBV7-2 with TRBJ2-1; TRBD2 is a possible D gene (5 bases). Germline V lookup: CDR1 SGHTA, CDR2 FQGNSA. Deletions cut 6 bases from V and 4 bases from J, with 13 bases between. The CDR3 has 14 amino acids. The CDR3 nucleotides read TGTGCCAGCAGGACACCGGGGTCTTACAATGAGCAGTTCTTC. It encodes CASRTPGSYNEQFF.

This clone showed up many times. CDR3 residues: CASSSSYRSEQYF. CDR3 nucleotides: TGTGCCAGCAGCTCCTCATACCGCTCCGAGCAGTACTTC. The V gene is TRBV7-2, the J gene TRBJ2-7; no firm D call. V gave up 4 bases and J gave up 6 bases, with 13 bases separating them. Germline V gene sequence: CDR1 SGHTA, CDR2 FQGNSA. CDR3 length: 13 residues.

V is TRBV5-1 and J is TRBJ2-2; D assignment may be TRBD1 or TRBD2 (5 bases each). The CDR3 contains 14 residues. The germline V gene encodes CDR1 SGHRS and CDR2 YFSETQ. V shed 5 bases and J shed 4 bases, with 12 bases lying between them. CDR3 sequence reads: CASSLSGTTGELFF. For the CDR3, the DNA is TGCGCCAGCAGTTTGTCCGGGACCACCGGGGAGCTGTTTTTT.

This clone is a singleton in its sample. The chain couples TRBV11-2 to TRBJ1-1; D gene uncertain. Germline-derived CDR1 and CDR2 are SGHAT and FQNNGV. CDR3 size: 15 residues. Trimming left V 5 bases short and J 5 bases short, with 18 bases between. The CDR3 is CASSQGTGRWTEAFF. The CDR3 bases are TGTGCCAGCAGCCAAGGAACGGGTCGATGGACTGAAGCTTTCTTT.

The chain uses TRBV19 and TRBJ2-7; 8 bases are shared with TRBD1. Germline V gene lookup returns CDR1 LNHDA and CDR2 SQIVND (reference sequence). This CDR3 contains 15 residues. V was clipped by 1 base and J by 3 bases; unmatched bases: 5. The CDR3 nucleotides read TGTGCCAGTAGTATAGCTTCCGGACAGGGCTACGAGCAGTACTTC. Its protein product is CASSIASGQGYEQYF.